This T cell receptor beta chain was found in a study of T-cell memory formation after mild COVID-19. About the study: Each donor largely had its own TCR clusters. Findings of the study overall: Chiefly within CM and EM were the contracting CD4+ clones; CD8+ ones were within EMRA. Day 15 to 85 contracting clones showed balanced CD4/CD8; day 15 to 37 expanders favored CD4+.

The sample holds a few counts of this clonotype. Its antigen is not identified. Each CDR3 protein is one row after TCRdb ran MiXCR on the 5' RACE reads. The profile shows hundreds of thousands of distinct CDR3 sequences, roughly 13% of them singletons. The clonotype was recovered from a man aged 18 to 35 who had mild COVID-19 (a few samples of this study predate the infection). Cell type and time point are not known. The sequenced sample was PBMCs or a T cell subset sorted from them (not recorded which).

Here the CDR3 reads CASSPTTGRASTDTQYF. CDR3 in DNA: TGTGCCAGCAGCCCGACTACGGGGCGGGCGAGCACAGATACGCAGTATTTT. V and J are TRBV7-2 and TRBJ2-3; D possibly uses TRBD1 or TRBD2 (5 bases each). Trimming pared 5 bases from V and 0 bases from J, leaving 18 bases between. The CDR3 has 17 residues. The germline CDR1 and CDR2 sequences are SGHTA and FQGNSA.